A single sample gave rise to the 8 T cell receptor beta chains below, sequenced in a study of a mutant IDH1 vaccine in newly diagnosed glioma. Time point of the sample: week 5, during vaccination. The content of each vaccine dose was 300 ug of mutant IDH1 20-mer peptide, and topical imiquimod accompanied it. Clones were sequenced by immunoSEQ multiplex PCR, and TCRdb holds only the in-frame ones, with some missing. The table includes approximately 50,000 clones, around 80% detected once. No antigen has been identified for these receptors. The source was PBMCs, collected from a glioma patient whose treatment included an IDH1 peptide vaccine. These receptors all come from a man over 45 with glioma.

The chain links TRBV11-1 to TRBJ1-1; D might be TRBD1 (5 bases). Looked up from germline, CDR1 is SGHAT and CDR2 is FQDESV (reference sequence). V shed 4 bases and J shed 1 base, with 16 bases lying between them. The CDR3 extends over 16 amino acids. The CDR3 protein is CASSSRDSRGNTEAFF. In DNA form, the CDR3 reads TGTGCCAGCAGCTCCCGGGACTCTAGGGGGAACACTGAAGCTTTCTTT.

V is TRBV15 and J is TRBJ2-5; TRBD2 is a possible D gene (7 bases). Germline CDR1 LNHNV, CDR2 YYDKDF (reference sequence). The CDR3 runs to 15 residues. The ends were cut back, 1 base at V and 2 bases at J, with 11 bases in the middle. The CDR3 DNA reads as TGTGCCACCAGCAGAGGGGGGGGGCGGCAAGAGACCCAGTACTTC. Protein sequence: CATSRGGGRQETQYF.

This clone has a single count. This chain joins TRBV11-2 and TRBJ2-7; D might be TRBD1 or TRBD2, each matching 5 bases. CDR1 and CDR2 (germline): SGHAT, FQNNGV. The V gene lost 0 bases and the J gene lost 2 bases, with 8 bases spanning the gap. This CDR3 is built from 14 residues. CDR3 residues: CASSLDGATYEQYF. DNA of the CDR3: TGTGCCAGCAGCTTAGACGGGGCTACCTACGAGCAGTACTTC.

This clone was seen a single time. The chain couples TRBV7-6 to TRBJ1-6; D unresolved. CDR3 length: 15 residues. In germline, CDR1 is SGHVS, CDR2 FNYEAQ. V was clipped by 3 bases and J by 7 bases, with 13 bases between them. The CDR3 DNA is TGTGCCAGCAGCTTGGGCACAGTAGGGAATTCACCCCTCCACTTT. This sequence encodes CASSLGTVGNSPLHF.

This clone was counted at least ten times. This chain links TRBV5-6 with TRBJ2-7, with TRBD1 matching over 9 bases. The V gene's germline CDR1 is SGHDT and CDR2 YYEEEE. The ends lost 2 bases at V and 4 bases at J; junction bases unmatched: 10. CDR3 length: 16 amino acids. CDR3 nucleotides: TGTGCCAGCAGCTTCGGGACAGGGCCTTCGATTTACGAGCAGTACTTC. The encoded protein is CASSFGTGPSIYEQYF. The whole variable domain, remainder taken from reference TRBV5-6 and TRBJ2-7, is DAGVTQSPTHLIKTRGQQVTLRCSPKSGHDTVSWYQQALGQGPQFIFQYYEEEERQRGNFPDRFSGHQFPNYSSELNVNALLLGDSALYLCASSFGTGPSIYEQYFGPGTRLTVT.

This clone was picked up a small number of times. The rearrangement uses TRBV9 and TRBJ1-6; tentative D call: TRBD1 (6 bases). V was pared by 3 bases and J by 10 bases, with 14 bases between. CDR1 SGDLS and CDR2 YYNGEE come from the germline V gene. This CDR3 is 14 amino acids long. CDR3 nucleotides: TGTGCCAGCAGCGCAGGGGTGCTCCCCTCACCCCTCCACTTT. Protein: CASSAGVLPSPLHF.

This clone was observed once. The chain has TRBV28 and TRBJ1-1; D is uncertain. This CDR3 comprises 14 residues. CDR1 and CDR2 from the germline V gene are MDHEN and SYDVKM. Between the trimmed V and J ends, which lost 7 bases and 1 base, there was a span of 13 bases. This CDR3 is CASTIGLSNTEAFF. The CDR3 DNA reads TGTGCCAGCACGATCGGGCTGTCGAACACTGAAGCTTTCTTT.

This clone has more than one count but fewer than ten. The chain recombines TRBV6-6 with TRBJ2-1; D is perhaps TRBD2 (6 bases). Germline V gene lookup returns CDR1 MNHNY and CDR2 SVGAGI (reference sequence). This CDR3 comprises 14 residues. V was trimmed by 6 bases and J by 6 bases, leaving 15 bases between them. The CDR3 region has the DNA TGTGCCAGCAGGCCCGGGACCGGGGGCAATGAGCAGTTCTTC. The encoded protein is CASRPGTGGNEQFF.